What follows are 27 T cell receptor beta chains derived from one specimen sequenced in a study of blood T cells in healthy people across ages. The second PCR ran roughly 7 to 11 cycles with a sample-barcoded 5' primer and J-beta primers. MiXCR was run by TCRdb on the 5' RACE reads, yielding one entry per CDR3 protein. Among 1 million to 1.2 million distinct CDR3 sequences listed, 35% to 40% were seen once. The source material was blood. Every receptor here comes from a man aged 18-30 years in good health.

This clonotype was seen more than once but under ten times. J is TRBJ1-6 and V is TRBV6-5; D gene ambiguous. Germline loops: CDR1 MNHEY, CDR2 SVGAGI. CDR3 size: 13 residues. The V end lost 6 bases, the J end lost 2 bases, and 5 bases lay between the germline ends. The CDR3 DNA reads TGTGCCAGCAGCCGAACCTATAATTCACCCCTCCACTTT. It is translated as CASSRTYNSPLHF.

This clonotype was picked up many times. The CDR3 DNA reads TGCGCCAGCAGCCTTGGACAGGGAACCAACTATGGCTACACCTTC. Protein product: CASSLGQGTNYGYTF. The chain couples TRBV5-1 to TRBJ1-2; 8 bases map to TRBD1. The CDR3 sequence is 15 residues long. After removal of 4 bases from V and 2 bases from J, the junction contained 7 bases not matched to a gene. Germline V gene lookup returns CDR1 SGHRS and CDR2 YFSETQ.

The chain employs TRBV7-3 and TRBJ2-1; no reliable D call. Trimming stripped 1 base from V and 0 bases from J, with 10 bases between. Germline V gene data show CDR1 as SGHTA and CDR2 as FQGTGA. The CDR3 is 16 residues long. CDR3 nucleotide sequence: TGTGCCAGCAGCTTAAGGGTAGGCCTCTCCTACAATGAGCAGTTCTTC. Protein sequence: CASSLRVGLSYNEQFF.

CDR3 in amino acids: CASSFQGGIDGYTF. CDR3 coding DNA: TGTGCCAGCAGTTTTCAGGGGGGAATTGATGGCTACACCTTC. The chain has TRBV12-3 or TRBV12-4 and TRBJ1-2, with 7 bases that match TRBD1. V dropped 3 bases and J dropped 6; count of bases not matched to a gene: 7. CDR3 length equals 14 residues.

This clonotype was seen a handful of times. The gene calls are TRBV6-2 or TRBV6-3 and TRBJ1-5; D is uncertain. This CDR3 region has 13 residues. The V end was cut by 5 bases, the J end by 7 bases, with 12 bases between. Germline V CDR1 and CDR2: MNHEY, SVGEGT. CDR3 amino acids: CASSDFGEQPQHF. CDR3 coding DNA: TGTGCCAGCAGTGACTTTGGAGAGCAGCCCCAGCATTTT.

This clonotype turned up a few times. V gene TRBV7-8 combines with J gene TRBJ1-5; D possibly corresponds to TRBD1 (5 bases). V lost 1 base, J lost 6 bases, and 13 bases lay in between. The CDR3 extends over 15 amino acids. Germline V gene data show CDR1 as SGHVS and CDR2 as FQNEAQ. The chain's CDR3 is CASSLVAGGRQPQHF. The CDR3 DNA is TGTGCCAGCAGCTTAGTTGCGGGGGGACGTCAGCCCCAGCATTTT.

Of note for this clonotype: Germline is not matched at one junction end, which may reflect a read error. The DNA of the CDR3 is TGTGCCAACAGTGCCAGATTAGGAAATGAGCAGTTCTTC. It is translated as CANSARLGNEQFF. V is TRBV12-3 or TRBV12-4 and J is TRBJ2-1; no clear D gene. The CDR3 totals 13 residues.

The chain carries TRBV29-1 and TRBJ2-3, with D possibly matching TRBD1 (5 bases). The CDR3 is made up of 13 amino acids. Germline values: CDR1 SQVTM, CDR2 ANQGSEA. V lost 1 base and J lost 6, with 11 bases in between. The CDR3 region is CSVEAPGSDTQYF. In DNA form, the CDR3 reads TGCAGCGTTGAAGCACCAGGGTCGGATACGCAGTATTTT.

This chain uses TRBV2 with TRBJ2-1, with TRBD2 identical over 8 bases. With V trimmed by 3 bases and J by 5 bases, 3 bases remained unmatched. Germline V CDR1 and CDR2: SNHLY, FYNNEI. CDR3 length: 14 amino acids. In DNA, the CDR3 is TGTGCCAGCAGTGACGGGAGGGCGGACAATGAGCAGTTCTTC. Protein sequence: CASSDGRADNEQFF.

In this sample, this clonotype turned up a few times. The gene calls are TRBV28 and TRBJ1-4; D is undetermined. V lost 8 bases, J lost 0 bases, and 13 bases lay in between. The germline gives CDR1 MDHEN, CDR2 SYDVKM. The CDR3 runs 15 residues. In DNA, the CDR3 is TGTGCCAGCGCAAGGGTTGATGCAACTAATGAAAAACTGTTTTTT. Protein sequence: CASARVDATNEKLFF.

This CDR3 reads CASSLNAGWDEQFF. The DNA of the CDR3 is TGTGCCAGCAGTTTAAATGCAGGCTGGGATGAGCAGTTCTTC. The genes are TRBV28 and TRBJ2-1; no clear D. The CDR3 is made up of 14 amino acids. Trimming took 2 bases from V and 8 from J, leaving 13 bases between them. Germline V gene data show CDR1 as MDHEN and CDR2 as SYDVKM.

The chain carries TRBV20-1 and TRBJ2-5, with 8 bases matching TRBD1. After removal of 5 bases from V and 12 bases from J, the junction contained 8 bases not matched to a gene. The V gene's germline CDR1 is DFQATT and CDR2 SNEGSKA (reference sequence). The CDR3 has 11 residues. CDR3 DNA: TGCAGTGCTTCGGACAGGGAGAATAAGTACTTC. Its protein is CSASDRENKYF.

This clonotype was observed a few times. J is TRBJ1-2 and V is TRBV13, with D unclear. Trimming pared 3 bases from V and 2 bases from J, leaving 10 bases between. The germline V gene encodes CDR1 PRHDT and CDR2 FYEKMQ (reference sequence). The CDR3 contains 14 residues. As DNA, the CDR3 is TGTGCCAGCAGCTTCCCTTCGATCAACTATGGCTACACCTTC. Amino acids: CASSFPSINYGYTF.

The V call is TRBV5-5, the J call TRBJ2-3; the D call may be TRBD1 or TRBD2 (6 bases each). Trimming left V 0 bases short and J 1 base short, with 12 bases between. CDR1 is SGHKS and CDR2 is YYEKEE in the germline V gene (reference sequence). The CDR3 consists of 16 residues. DNA for the CDR3: TGTGCCAGCAGCTTGGCAGGGGAGGACCGCACAGATACGCAGTATTTT. Protein product: CASSLAGEDRTDTQYF.

This clonotype came up a few times. The gene calls are TRBV20-1 and TRBJ2-1, with D hard to call. This CDR3 has 16 residues. The germline CDR1 and CDR2 sequences are DFQATT and SNEGSKA (reference sequence). V was trimmed by 5 bases and J by 0 bases, leaving 17 bases between them. For the CDR3, the DNA is TGCAGTGCTCCCCCCCCGGCATTCAGCTCCTACAATGAGCAGTTCTTC. Amino acid sequence: CSAPPPAFSSYNEQFF.

This clonotype was counted only a few times. The rearrangement joins TRBV2 to TRBJ2-1, with D tentatively TRBD2 (6 bases). Trimming cost V 2 bases and J 5 bases, with 13 bases left between them. This CDR3 has 15 residues. The V gene's germline CDR1 is SNHLY and CDR2 FYNNEI. The CDR3 DNA follows: TGTGCCAGCAGTGAACGGGGAGGTGATGACAATGAGCAGTTCTTC. It yields the protein CASSERGGDDNEQFF.

The V gene is TRBV4-2, the J gene TRBJ2-2; D unclear. The V gene's germline CDR1 is LGHNA and CDR2 YNFKEQ. Deletions cut 3 bases from V and 3 bases from J, with 11 bases between. The CDR3 extends over 15 amino acids. DNA for the CDR3: TGTGCCAGCAGCCATGCCCGCCCGGACACCGGGGAGCTGTTTTTT. Translation gives CASSHARPDTGELFF.

The rearrangement uses TRBV29-1 and TRBJ2-1; D ambiguous. V shed 3 bases and J shed 5 bases, with 14 bases lying between them. The CDR3 spans 14 residues. The germline gives CDR1 SQVTM, CDR2 ANQGSEA. The CDR3, as DNA: TGCAGCGTTGATGACGGATTGAAGAACAATGAGCAGTTCTTC. Its protein is CSVDDGLKNNEQFF.

The rearrangement uses TRBV9 and TRBJ1-2; TRBD1 aligns across 7 bases. Germline loops: CDR1 SGDLS, CDR2 YYNGEE. The length of the CDR3 is 14 residues. V shed 4 bases and J 8 bases; nucleotides not matched to a gene: 11. CDR3 DNA: TGTGCCAGCAGCCTCCTGACAGGGACGGTGGGCTACACCTTC. This translates into CASSLLTGTVGYTF.

The chain carries TRBV20-1 and TRBJ2-4, with TRBD2 as a possible D gene (5 bases). This CDR3 is 15 amino acids long. V shed 5 bases and J shed 13 bases, with 27 bases lying between them. Germline V lookup: CDR1 DFQATT, CDR2 SNEGSKA (reference sequence). Here the CDR3 DNA reads TGCAGTGCTGACCGACTACAGCTACGCACAGATACGCAGTACTTC. Protein product: CSADRLQLRTDTQYF.

The chain has TRBV2 and TRBJ2-7, with 7 nucleotides matching TRBD2. There are 11 residues in the CDR3. CDR1 is SNHLY and CDR2 is FYNNEI in the germline V gene. V was pared by 6 bases and J by 5 bases, with 1 base of the junction left unmatched. The CDR3 bases are TGTGCCAGCAGACTAGCGAACGAGCAGTACTTC. Its translation is CASRLANEQYF.

This clonotype turned up a few times. V and J are TRBV20-1 and TRBJ2-1, with 7 bases matching TRBD2. From germline, CDR1 is DFQATT and CDR2 SNEGSKA (reference sequence). V lost 4 bases, J lost 8 bases, and 8 bases stayed unmatched. The CDR3 loop spans 13 amino acids. The CDR3 here is CSAIGTTADEQFF. The CDR3 nucleotides read TGCAGTGCTATCGGGACTACAGCCGATGAGCAGTTCTTC.

Only a few counts were recorded for this clonotype. The chain employs TRBV27 and TRBJ1-2, with D tentatively TRBD1 (6 bases). CDR1 is MNHEY, CDR2 SMNVEV, per germline (reference sequence). The CDR3 extends over 15 amino acids. Trimming took off 5 bases at V and 3 bases at J, with 16 bases between the two ends. DNA of the CDR3: TGTGCCAGCAGTCAAGGGGGGTATCGGCACTATGGCTACACCTTC. Its translation: CASSQGGYRHYGYTF.

The chain has TRBV6-5 and TRBJ2-1; D is perhaps TRBD1 (6 bases). CDR3 length equals 13 residues. Germline CDR1 MNHEY, CDR2 SVGAGI. Trimming stripped 5 bases from V and 4 bases from J, with 9 bases between. CDR3 residues: CASSNGQYNEQFF. In DNA form, the CDR3 reads TGTGCCAGCAGTAATGGACAGTACAATGAGCAGTTCTTC.

Only a few counts were recorded for this clonotype. The rearrangement links TRBV9 to TRBJ2-7; D is perhaps TRBD2 (5 bases). Germline V gene lookup returns CDR1 SGDLS and CDR2 YYNGEE. The germline V and J ends were trimmed by 3 bases and 3 bases, with 16 bases remaining between them. The CDR3 covers 15 residues. CDR3 nucleotide sequence: TGTGCCAGCAGCGGAGGGCAGATTGGTTACTACGAGCAGTACTTC. Protein product: CASSGGQIGYYEQYF.

This chain's CDR3 is CASSPGGQSDQPQHF. The CDR3 DNA is TGTGCCAGCAGCCCCGGCGGGCAGAGTGATCAGCCCCAGCATTTT. The chain uses TRBV7-9 and TRBJ1-5; the D is unclear. CDR3 size: 15 residues. V gave up 5 bases and J gave up 5 bases, with 16 bases separating them. CDR1 and CDR2 (germline): SEHNR, FQNEAQ (reference sequence).

The rearrangement uses TRBV12-5 and TRBJ1-1, with TRBD1 matching 9 bases. V shed 6 bases and J 1 base; nucleotides not matched to a gene: 3. Germline CDR1 LGHNT, CDR2 FRNRAP. The CDR3 loop spans 14 amino acids. CDR3 amino acids: CASGSGQGNTEAFF. The CDR3, as DNA: TGTGCTAGTGGCTCGGGACAGGGGAACACTGAAGCTTTCTTT.